The clone carrying this T cell receptor (beta chain) was counted between two and nine times. TCR beta CDR3 region amplification was performed from RNA transcripts. The TCR CDR3 was amplified in a first-round RT-PCR using the HTBI primer set. TCRdb itself ran the multiplex PCR reads through MiXCR, one entry per CDR3 protein. The sample records approximately 430,000 distinct CDR3 sequences, less than 20% being singletons. The sample belongs to a study of T cells in Graves' hyperthyroidism and ophthalmopathy. This CDR3 has 14 amino acids. Germline V CDR1 and CDR2: MGHRA, YSYEKL. Trimming took 6 bases from V and 0 from J, leaving 11 bases between them.

Source material: blood. This sequence joins TRBV4-1 and TRBJ1-2, with a weak D call TRBD1 (5 bases). The receptor comes from a woman aged 18-30 years with Graves' hyperthyroidism. The CDR3: CASSRGVTNYGYTF. The DNA of the CDR3 is TGCGCCAGCAGTCGAGGGGTGACTAACTATGGCTACACCTTC.